This T cell receptor (beta chain) was recorded in a study of blood T cell repertoires in COVID-19. There are 14 residues in the CDR3. The germline V gene encodes CDR1 LNHDA and CDR2 SQIVND (reference sequence). V dropped 9 bases and J dropped 5; count of bases not matched to a gene: 10. How the authors handled the data: The assay estimated nucleated cells by amplifying reference gene primers. Clones were read by immunoSEQ multiplex PCR, and TCRdb kept only the in-frame ones, dropping some. The D gene and trimming were derived from the DNA, and the V and J assignments and clone size from that table. The data contain about 200,000 clones, over 75% of them singletons.

Sequencing was performed on peripheral blood. V and J are TRBV19 and TRBJ2-1, with 7 positions matching TRBD1. The receptor was isolated from an elderly man with acute or convalescent COVID-19. CDR3 bases: TGTGCCAGCACAGACAGGGTACTACACAATGAGCAGTTCTTC. Encoded protein: CASTDRVLHNEQFF.